This T cell receptor beta chain was identified during a study of blood T cell repertoires in COVID-19. Across the study: The United States, Italy and Spain provided the acute and convalescent COVID-19 samples. PBMCs, B-cell-depleted T cells, or T cells provided the cDNA or gDNA that made up the material.

The V and J ends lost 6 bases and 5 bases, in that order; junction bases with no gene match: 1. Germline V gives CDR1 ENHRY, CDR2 SYGVKD. This CDR3 region has 12 residues. Authors' data handling: Amplification from reference gene primers served as the basis for estimated nucleated cell counts. Data came from immunoSEQ multiplex PCR; TCRdb stores just in-frame clones and leaves some out. From that table come the V and J calls and clone size; the DNA was used to work out D and trimming. The sample includes around 81,000 clones, about 91% of them seen just once. Sequenced sample: peripheral blood. The TCR originated in a woman of 80 years or more with acute or convalescent COVID-19. The chain is built from TRBV10-3 and TRBJ1-2; 9 nucleotides line up with TRBD1. In DNA, the CDR3 is TGTGCCATCAGCGGGACAGGGTATGGCTACACCTTC. Amino acid sequence: CAISGTGYGYTF.